This T cell receptor (beta chain) was documented in a study of blood T cell repertoires in COVID-19. On the study more broadly: Sample material is recorded as cDNA or gDNA derived from T cells, B-cell-depleted T cells, or PBMCs.

The germline V and J ends were trimmed by 5 bases and 4 bases, with 9 bases remaining between them. CDR1 is LNHDA, CDR2 SQIVND, per germline (reference sequence). This CDR3 comprises 12 residues. Authors' processing steps: Amplifying reference gene primers gave estimates of nucleated cell counts. The protocol was immunoSEQ multiplex PCR, while the TCRdb copy is restricted to in-frame clones and leaves out a portion. V and J calls plus clone size are reproduced from that table; the DNA served to infer D and trimming. This sample has 250,000 to 300,000 clones, with around 88% found just once. Sequencing used peripheral blood. This sequence was found in a woman in her 30s who had recovered from COVID-19. The V gene is TRBV19, the J gene TRBJ2-7; maybe TRBD1 (6 bases). CDR3 sequence (DNA): TGTGCCAGTAGTGCGCAGGGGTACGAGCAGTACTTC. This translates into CASSAQGYEQYF. Supplemented by reference TRBV19 and TRBJ2-7, the full variable domain reads DGGITQSPKYLFRKEGQNVTLSCEQNLNHDAMYWYRQDPGQGLRLIYYSQIVNDFQKGDIAEGYSVSREKKESFPLTVTSAQKNPTAFYLCASSAQGYEQYFGPGTRLTVT.